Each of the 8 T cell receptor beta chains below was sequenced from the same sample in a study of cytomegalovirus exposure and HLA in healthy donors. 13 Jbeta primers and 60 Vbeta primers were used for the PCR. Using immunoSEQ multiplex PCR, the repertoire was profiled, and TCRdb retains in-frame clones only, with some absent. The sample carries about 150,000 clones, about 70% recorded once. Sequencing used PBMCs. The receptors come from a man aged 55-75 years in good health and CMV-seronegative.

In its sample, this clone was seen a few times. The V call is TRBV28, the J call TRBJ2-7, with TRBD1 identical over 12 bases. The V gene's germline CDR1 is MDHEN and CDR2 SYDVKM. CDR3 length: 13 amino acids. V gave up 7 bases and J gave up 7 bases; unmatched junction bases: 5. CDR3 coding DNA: TGTGCCAGCATTGGGACAGGGGGCAATGAGCAGTACTTC. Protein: CASIGTGGNEQYF.

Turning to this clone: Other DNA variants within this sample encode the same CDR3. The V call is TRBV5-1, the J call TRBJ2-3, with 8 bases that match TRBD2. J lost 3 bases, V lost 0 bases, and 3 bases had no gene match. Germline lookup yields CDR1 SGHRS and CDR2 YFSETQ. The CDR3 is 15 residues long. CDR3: CASSLAGGPTDTQYF. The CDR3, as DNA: TGCGCCAGCAGCTTGGCGGGAGGGCCAACAGATACGCAGTATTTT.

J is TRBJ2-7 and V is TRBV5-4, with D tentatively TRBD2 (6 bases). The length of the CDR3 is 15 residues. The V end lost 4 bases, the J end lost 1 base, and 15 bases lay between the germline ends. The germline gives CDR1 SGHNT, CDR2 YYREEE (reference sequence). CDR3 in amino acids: CASSKSGVWSYEQYF. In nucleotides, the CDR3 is TGTGCCAGCAGCAAGTCGGGAGTGTGGTCCTACGAGCAGTACTTC.

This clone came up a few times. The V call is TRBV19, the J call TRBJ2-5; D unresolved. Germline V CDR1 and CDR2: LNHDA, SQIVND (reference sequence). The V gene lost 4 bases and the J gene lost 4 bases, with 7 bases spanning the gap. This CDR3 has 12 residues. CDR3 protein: CASSKRGETQYF. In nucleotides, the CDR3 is TGTGCCAGTAGTAAGCGCGGAGAGACCCAGTACTTC.

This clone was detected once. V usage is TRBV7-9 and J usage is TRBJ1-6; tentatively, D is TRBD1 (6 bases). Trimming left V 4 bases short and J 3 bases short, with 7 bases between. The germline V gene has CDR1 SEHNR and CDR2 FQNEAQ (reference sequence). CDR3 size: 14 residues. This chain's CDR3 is CASSSDSYNSPLHF. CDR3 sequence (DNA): TGTGCCAGCAGCTCGGACAGCTATAATTCACCCCTCCACTTT.

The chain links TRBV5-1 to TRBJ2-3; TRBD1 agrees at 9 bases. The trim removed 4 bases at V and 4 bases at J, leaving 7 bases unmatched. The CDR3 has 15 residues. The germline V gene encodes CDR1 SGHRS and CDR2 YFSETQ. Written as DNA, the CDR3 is TGCGCCAGCAGCCTACCGGGACAGGGAGCAGATACGCAGTATTTT. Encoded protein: CASSLPGQGADTQYF.

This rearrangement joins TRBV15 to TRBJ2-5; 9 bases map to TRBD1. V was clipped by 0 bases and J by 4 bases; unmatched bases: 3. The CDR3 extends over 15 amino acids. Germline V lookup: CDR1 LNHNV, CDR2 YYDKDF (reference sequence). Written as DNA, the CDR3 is TGTGCCACCAGCAGAGAGGACAGGGGAAGAGAGACCCAGTACTTC. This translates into CATSREDRGRETQYF.

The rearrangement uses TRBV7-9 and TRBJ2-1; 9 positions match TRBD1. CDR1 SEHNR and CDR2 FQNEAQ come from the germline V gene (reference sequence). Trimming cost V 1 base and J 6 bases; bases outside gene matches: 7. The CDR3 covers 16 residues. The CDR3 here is CASSLVGPTGGNEQFF. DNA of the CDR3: TGTGCCAGCAGCTTAGTAGGGCCGACAGGGGGCAATGAGCAGTTCTTC.